The rows below give T cell receptor beta chains drawn from one sample of a study of technical replicates of blood from a few donors. Generated by immunoSEQ multiplex PCR, the TCRdb table keeps only in-frame clones and is missing some. The sample lists tens of thousands of clones; about 91% were seen once. The sequenced material came from T cells isolated from PBMCs. The receptors were sampled from a human donor in good health. The CDR3 runs from the conserved cysteine through the conserved F or W. Each record gives: D gene, V gene, clone size, J gene, CDR3 protein, CDR3 DNA. The D gene is left open where the match is weak. Clone size is shown for a subset of rows, as once, few, many or a class of expanded clone.

TRBD1	TRBV5-1	-	TRBJ1-4	CASSLVEMTGTRSNEKLFF	TGCGCCAGCAGCTTGGTGGAAATGACAGGGACTAGAAGTAATGAAAAACTGTTTTTT
-	TRBV7-9	-	TRBJ1-3	CASSLGSLFGNTIYF	TGTGCCAGCAGCTTAGGTTCCCTCTTTGGAAACACCATATATTTT
-	TRBV28	-	TRBJ2-1	CASSLSTSSGNEQFF	TGTGCCAGCAGTTTGTCTACCTCCTCGGGGAATGAGCAGTTCTTC
-	TRBV19	-	TRBJ2-1	CASSMAFGRTNPKSSYNEQFF	TGTGCCAGTAGTATGGCATTTGGAAGGACTAACCCGAAAAGCTCCTACAATGAGCAGTTCTTC
-	TRBV7-2	few	TRBJ1-5	CASSLNPGVQPQHF	TGTGCCAGCAGCTTAAATCCAGGGGTTCAGCCCCAGCATTTT
-	TRBV6-6	-	TRBJ2-1	CASSYSAVLGQFF	TGTGCCAGCAGTTACTCGGCGGTTTTAGGGCAGTTCTTC
-	TRBV10-3	-	TRBJ2-1	CAISESQVWQFF	TGTGCCATCAGTGAGTCACAGGTGTGGCAGTTCTTC
-	TRBV6-5	-	TRBJ1-1	CASSYSGGNTEAFF	TGTGCCAGCAGTTACTCTGGCGGGAACACTGAAGCTTTCTTT
TRBD1	TRBV4-1	-	TRBJ2-3	CASRVTGETTDTQYF	TGCGCCAGCAGAGTAACAGGGGAGACCACAGATACGCAGTATTTT
TRBD1	TRBV7-3	-	TRBJ2-7	CASRESGGAVYEQYF	TGTGCCAGCAGGGAATCAGGGGGCGCAGTCTACGAGCAGTACTTC
-	TRBV27	-	TRBJ2-5	CASSSLGITRETQYF	TGTGCCAGCAGTTCCCTAGGAATAACTCGGGAGACCCAGTACTTC
TRBD1	TRBV11-2	-	TRBJ2-1	CASSFTGTGTYNEQFF	TGTGCCAGCAGCTTTACCGGGACAGGGACTTACAATGAGCAGTTCTTC
-	TRBV11-2	once	TRBJ2-2	CASSSPGTGELFF	TGTGCCAGCAGCTCCCCGGGGACCGGGGAGCTGTTTTTT
-	TRBV2	-	TRBJ2-7	CASTTYEQYF	TGTGCCAGCACAACCTACGAGCAGTACTTC
TRBD1	TRBV5-1	-	TRBJ2-7	CASSLRTGGEQYF	TGCGCCAGCAGCCTTAGGACAGGGGGCGAGCAGTACTTC
TRBD2	TRBV7-9	-	TRBJ2-7	CASSFTSGIVYEQYF	TGTGCCAGCAGCTTTACTAGCGGGATAGTCTACGAGCAGTACTTC
TRBD2	TRBV5-8	-	TRBJ2-1	CASRAAGSGNNEQFF	TGTGCCAGCCGCGCGGCGGGAAGCGGGAACAATGAGCAGTTCTTC